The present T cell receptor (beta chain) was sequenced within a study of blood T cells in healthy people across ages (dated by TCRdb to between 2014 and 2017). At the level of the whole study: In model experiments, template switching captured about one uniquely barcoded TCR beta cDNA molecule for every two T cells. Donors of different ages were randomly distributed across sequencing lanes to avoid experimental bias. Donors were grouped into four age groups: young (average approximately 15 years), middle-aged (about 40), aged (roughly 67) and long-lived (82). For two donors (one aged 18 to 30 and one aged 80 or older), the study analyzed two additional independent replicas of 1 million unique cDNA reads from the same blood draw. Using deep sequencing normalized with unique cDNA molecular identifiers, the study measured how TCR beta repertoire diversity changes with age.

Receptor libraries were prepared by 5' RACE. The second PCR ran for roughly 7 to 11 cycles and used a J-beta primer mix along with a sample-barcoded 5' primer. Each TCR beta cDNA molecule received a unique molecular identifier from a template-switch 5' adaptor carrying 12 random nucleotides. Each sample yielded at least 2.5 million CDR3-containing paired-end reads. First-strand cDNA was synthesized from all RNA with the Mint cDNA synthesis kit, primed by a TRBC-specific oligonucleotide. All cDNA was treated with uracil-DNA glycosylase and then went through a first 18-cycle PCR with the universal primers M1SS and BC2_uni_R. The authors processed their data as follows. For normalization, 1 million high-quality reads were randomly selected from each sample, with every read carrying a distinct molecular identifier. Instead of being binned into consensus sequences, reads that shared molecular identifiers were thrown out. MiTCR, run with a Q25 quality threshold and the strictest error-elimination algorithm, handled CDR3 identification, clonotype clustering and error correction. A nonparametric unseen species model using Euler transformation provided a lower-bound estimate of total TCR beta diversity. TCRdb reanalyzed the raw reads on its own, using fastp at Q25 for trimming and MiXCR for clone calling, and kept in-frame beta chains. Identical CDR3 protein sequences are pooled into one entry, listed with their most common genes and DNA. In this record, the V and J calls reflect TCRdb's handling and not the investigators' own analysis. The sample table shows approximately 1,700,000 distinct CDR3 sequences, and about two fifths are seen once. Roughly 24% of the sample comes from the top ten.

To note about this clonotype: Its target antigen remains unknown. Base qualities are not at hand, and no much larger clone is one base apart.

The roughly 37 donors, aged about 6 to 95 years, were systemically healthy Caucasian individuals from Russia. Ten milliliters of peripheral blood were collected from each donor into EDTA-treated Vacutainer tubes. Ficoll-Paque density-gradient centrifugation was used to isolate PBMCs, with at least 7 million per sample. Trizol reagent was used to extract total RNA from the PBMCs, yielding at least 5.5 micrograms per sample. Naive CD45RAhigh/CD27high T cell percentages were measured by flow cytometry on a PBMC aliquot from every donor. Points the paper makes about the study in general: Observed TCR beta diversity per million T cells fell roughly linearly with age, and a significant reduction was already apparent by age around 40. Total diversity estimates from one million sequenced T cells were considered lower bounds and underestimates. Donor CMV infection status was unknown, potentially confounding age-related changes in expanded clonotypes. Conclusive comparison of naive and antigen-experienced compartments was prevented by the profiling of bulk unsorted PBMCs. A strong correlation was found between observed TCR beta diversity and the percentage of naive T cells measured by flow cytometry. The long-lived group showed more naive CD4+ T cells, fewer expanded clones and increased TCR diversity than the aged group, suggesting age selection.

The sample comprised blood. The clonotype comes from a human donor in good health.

The CDR3 has the sequence CASSTRVGEITDTQYF. The DNA sequence follows: TGTGCCAGCAGCACCCGAGTGGGGGAAATCACAGATACGCAGTATTTT. This chain is built from TRBV21-1 and TRBJ2-3; the table's D call of TRBD1 was not tested on the DNA. TRBV21-1 is reported as a pseudogene. Counted from cysteine to phenylalanine, this CDR3 has 16 amino acids. Of the read, only the CDR3 DNA is kept; its 48 bases are in frame from base 1.